The 20 T cell receptor beta chains below were found in one sample sequenced in a study of blood T cell repertoires in COVID-19. Data came from immunoSEQ multiplex PCR; TCRdb stores just in-frame clones and leaves some out. The data show tens of thousands of clones, with 76% seen just once and around 50% held by the top ten. What was sequenced was peripheral blood. The receptors derive from a woman at least 80 years old with acute or convalescent COVID-19.

This clone was seen only a few times. J is TRBJ2-7 and V is TRBV7-3; 7 positions match TRBD1. The CDR3 length is 15 residues. Germline loops: CDR1 SGHTA, CDR2 FQGTGA. J gave up 3 bases and V 4 bases, and 9 bases lay outside the gene matches. The CDR3 sequence: CASSSMPGQSYEQYF. CDR3 bases: TGTGCCAGCAGCTCCATGCCGGGACAGAGCTACGAGCAGTACTTC.

The chain has TRBV28 and TRBJ1-3, with a tentative D call TRBD1 (6 bases). The CDR3 consists of 16 residues. Germline lookup yields CDR1 MDHEN and CDR2 SYDVKM. Trimming left V 5 bases short and J 1 base short, with 15 bases between. The CDR3 sequence is CASSILLQGSGNTIYF. DNA for the CDR3: TGTGCCAGCAGTATACTCCTACAGGGATCTGGAAACACCATATATTTT.

This clone was counted a single time. This rearrangement joins TRBV7-8 to TRBJ2-1, with D possibly TRBD1 on 6 matching bases. Trimming removed 5 bases at V and 7 bases at J, with 9 bases between. Germline V gene sequence: CDR1 SGHVS, CDR2 FQNEAQ. The CDR3 sequence is 12 residues long. The CDR3 protein is CASSPTGNEQFF. For the CDR3, the DNA is TGTGCCAGCAGCCCGACAGGAAATGAGCAGTTCTTC.

This clone was picked up a small number of times. The chain has TRBV5-1 and TRBJ1-3; D remains unclear. V gave up 3 bases and J gave up 3 bases, with 10 bases separating them. The CDR3 length is 14 residues. The V gene's germline CDR1 is SGHRS and CDR2 YFSETQ. The CDR3 DNA is TGCGCCAGCAGCTCGACACGTAATGGAAACACCATATATTTT. Encoded protein: CASSSTRNGNTIYF.

This clone was counted a few times. The chain has TRBV27 and TRBJ2-1; 7 bases match TRBD1. Germline-derived CDR1 and CDR2 are MNHEY and SMNVEV (reference sequence). The junction had 5 bases not matched to a gene; V was cut back by 2 bases and J by 7 bases. The CDR3 has 14 amino acids. CDR3 DNA sequence: TGTGCCAGCAGTTTAAGGCAGGGGGAAAATGAGCAGTTCTTC. Encoded protein: CASSLRQGENEQFF.

The V gene is TRBV7-2, the J gene TRBJ1-1; possible D gene TRBD1, 6 bases. This CDR3 has 15 residues. Trimming pared 1 base from V and 4 bases from J, leaving 13 bases between. Germline V gives CDR1 SGHTA, CDR2 FQGNSA. This CDR3 is CASSLGTVPGTEAFF. The DNA of the CDR3 is TGTGCCAGCAGCTTAGGGACAGTTCCCGGCACTGAAGCTTTCTTT.

This clone was seen a few times. The chain has TRBV6-2 or TRBV6-3 and TRBJ2-1, with TRBD1 matching 9 bases. V was clipped by 6 bases and J by 7 bases; unmatched bases: 10. Germline-derived CDR1 and CDR2 are MNHEY and SVGEGT. The CDR3 extends over 15 amino acids. The CDR3 here is CASSHPGQGRNEQFF. Written as DNA, the CDR3 is TGTGCCAGCAGCCACCCCGGACAGGGGAGGAATGAGCAGTTCTTC.

This rearrangement joins TRBV28 to TRBJ2-1, with TRBD1 matching over 11 bases. With 2 bases clipped from V and 8 bases from J, the junction kept 8 bases outside the gene matches. Per germline, CDR1 MDHEN and CDR2 SYDVKM. The CDR3 runs to 16 residues. The CDR3 here is CASSLSGTGGRHEQFF. The CDR3 nucleotides are TGTGCCAGCAGTTTAAGCGGGACAGGGGGTCGCCATGAGCAGTTCTTC.

The chain combines TRBV27 with TRBJ1-6, with D possibly TRBD1 on 5 matching bases. The germline V gene encodes CDR1 MNHEY and CDR2 SMNVEV (reference sequence). This CDR3 region has 13 residues. CDR3: CSAATDYNSPLHF. DNA of the CDR3: TGTTCAGCCGCGACAGACTATAATTCACCCCTCCACTTT.

The chain recombines TRBV3-1 (or the pseudogene TRBV3-2) with TRBJ1-4; TRBD1 matches 7 bases. V shed 4 bases and J 8 bases; nucleotides not matched to a gene: 7. Looked up from germline, CDR1 is LGHDT and CDR2 is YNNKEL (reference sequence). The CDR3 consists of 14 residues. The CDR3 nucleotides read TGTGCCAGCAGCCTAGGACAGGCGATAGAAAAACTGTTTTTT. It codes for CASSLGQAIEKLFF.

V gene TRBV5-1 combines with J gene TRBJ2-7, with a weak D call TRBD2 (6 bases). CDR1 is SGHRS and CDR2 is YFSETQ in the germline V gene. This CDR3 comprises 13 residues. The V and J ends lost 4 bases and 1 base respectively, with 9 bases between them. The CDR3: CASSLTRSYEQYF. DNA of the CDR3: TGCGCCAGCAGCCTGACTAGGTCCTACGAGCAGTACTTC.

The chain has TRBV5-1 and TRBJ1-1; 12 positions match TRBD1. The CDR3 contains 17 residues. Looked up from germline, CDR1 is SGHRS and CDR2 is YFSETQ. The V and J ends lost 4 bases and 0 bases, in that order; junction bases with no gene match: 7. The CDR3 spells CASSPGTGGTMNTEAFF. CDR3 bases: TGCGCCAGCAGCCCTGGGACAGGGGGCACCATGAACACTGAAGCTTTCTTT.

The genes are TRBV28 and TRBJ2-7; 7 nucleotides line up with TRBD2. The ends lost 8 bases at V and 6 bases at J; junction bases unmatched: 19. The germline V gene has CDR1 MDHEN and CDR2 SYDVKM. CDR3 length equals 16 residues. CDR3 residues: CASEAGWPAGRSEQYF. CDR3 nucleotides: TGTGCCAGCGAAGCAGGGTGGCCAGCGGGGCGCTCCGAGCAGTACTTC.

The V gene is TRBV4-1, the J gene TRBJ2-7, with 10 bases matching TRBD1. The CDR3 extends over 15 amino acids. CDR1 MGHRA and CDR2 YSYEKL come from the germline V gene. The V and J ends lost 0 bases and 6 bases, in that order; junction bases with no gene match: 5. As DNA, the CDR3 is TGCGCCAGCAGCCAAGAGGGACAGGGGCCTTCCGAGCAGTACTTC. Amino acids: CASSQEGQGPSEQYF.

The chain employs TRBV7-9 and TRBJ1-4; 10 nucleotides line up with TRBD1. The CDR3 sequence is 15 residues long. With V trimmed by 2 bases and J by 8 bases, 5 bases remained unmatched. Germline V gene lookup returns CDR1 SEHNR and CDR2 FQNEAQ (reference sequence). The CDR3 DNA reads TGTGCCAGCAGCTTACGGACAGGGGGTCGAGAAAAACTGTTTTTT. It translates to CASSLRTGGREKLFF.

The chain's CDR3 is CASRRTVPTNEKLFF. CDR3 bases: TGTGCCAGCAGGCGGACAGTCCCTACTAATGAAAAACTGTTTTTT. The chain employs TRBV6-5 and TRBJ1-4; a possible D gene is TRBD1 (6 bases). The CDR3 is 15 amino acids. CDR1 and CDR2 from the germline V gene are MNHEY and SVGAGI. V was trimmed by 6 bases and J by 2 bases, leaving 13 bases between them.

This clone was counted between two and nine times. J is TRBJ2-7 and V is TRBV7-9; a weak D match, TRBD2 (5 bases). Between the trimmed V and J ends, which lost 5 bases and 6 bases, there was a span of 11 bases. CDR3 length: 12 amino acids. Germline CDR1 is SEHNR and CDR2 is FQNEAQ (reference sequence). The CDR3 protein is CASSRDYGEQYF. The CDR3 nucleotides read TGTGCCAGCAGCCGCGACTACGGCGAGCAGTACTTC.

In this sample, this clone turned up once. CDR3 in amino acids: CASSLQGSGRAGEQYF. The CDR3 DNA follows: TGTGCCAGCAGCTTACAGGGCAGCGGGAGGGCCGGCGAGCAGTACTTC. The rearrangement links TRBV7-9 to TRBJ2-7; TRBD2 matches at 10 bases. V was pared by 2 bases and J by 6 bases, with 10 bases of the junction left unmatched. From germline, CDR1 is SEHNR and CDR2 FQNEAQ (reference sequence). The CDR3 is made up of 16 amino acids.

This clone was picked up a small number of times. V and J are TRBV4-1 and TRBJ1-1; 10 bases are a match to TRBD1. The length of the CDR3 is 15 residues. The germline gives CDR1 MGHRA, CDR2 YSYEKL. V gave up 4 bases and J gave up 6 bases; unmatched junction bases: 8. The CDR3 DNA is TGCGCCAGCAGCCTCCGGGACAGGGGAGGCTCTGAAGCTTTCTTT. Translating it yields CASSLRDRGGSEAFF.

This rearrangement joins TRBV10-2 to TRBJ1-5; D is uncertain. The V end lost 0 bases, the J end lost 0 bases, and 6 bases lay between the germline ends. This CDR3 is built from 15 residues. Germline CDR1 and CDR2: WSHSY and SAAADI. CDR3: CASSESRNSNQPQHF. For the CDR3, the DNA is TGCGCCAGCAGTGAGTCCAGGAATAGCAATCAGCCCCAGCATTTT.